This is a list of T cell receptor beta chains from one sample in a study of blood T cell repertoires in COVID-19. Libraries were prepared by immunoSEQ multiplex PCR; TCRdb keeps only in-frame clonotypes and omits some of them. This table holds 410,000 or so clones, more than 80% found once. Sequenced input: peripheral blood. The origin of the receptors is a woman in her 30s with active or convalescent COVID-19. Both conserved end residues are part of each CDR3. The D gene is left open where the match is weak. Rows may omit the clone size; those that give it use once, few, many or a size class.

J gene: TRBJ1-6
clone size: .
V gene: TRBV7-2
D gene: TRBD1
CDR3 DNA: TGTGCCAGCATCCCAAATAAGACCGGGACAGGGGATTCACCCCTCCACTTT
CDR3 protein: CASIPNKTGTGDSPLHF

J gene: TRBJ2-7
clone size: .
V gene: TRBV10-3
D gene: .
CDR3 DNA: TGTGCCATCAGCGAGACAGGCCAGTCTTACGAGCAGTACTTC
CDR3 protein: CAISETGQSYEQYF

J gene: TRBJ2-1
clone size: .
V gene: TRBV29-1
D gene: TRBD1
CDR3 DNA: TGCAGCGCCCCCTCTCCGGGACAGGGGAGCTCCTACAATGAGCAGTTCTTC
CDR3 protein: CSAPSPGQGSSYNEQFF

J gene: TRBJ2-3
clone size: .
V gene: TRBV11-2
D gene: .
CDR3 DNA: TGTGCCAGCAGCTTAGATTTTTTCGGGGGACCCACAGATACGCAGTATTTT
CDR3 protein: CASSLDFFGGPTDTQYF

J gene: TRBJ1-2
clone size: .
V gene: TRBV5-1
D gene: .
CDR3 DNA: TGCGCCAGCAGCTTTACCGGAGGGGATTTTAACTATGGCTACACCTTC
CDR3 protein: CASSFTGGDFNYGYTF

J gene: TRBJ2-7
clone size: .
V gene: TRBV7-6
D gene: TRBD2
CDR3 DNA: TGTGCCAGCAGCTTAACGGGACTAACCCCCCTCGAGCAGTACTTC
CDR3 protein: CASSLTGLTPLEQYF

J gene: TRBJ2-3
clone size: .
V gene: TRBV19
D gene: TRBD2
CDR3 DNA: TGTGCCAGTAGTATAGTCGGGGGAGGGGCAGATACGCAGTATTTT
CDR3 protein: CASSIVGGGADTQYF

J gene: TRBJ1-5
clone size: .
V gene: TRBV4-1
D gene: .
CDR3 DNA: TGCGCCAGCAGCCAATCTACAGGGTTAGGCAATCAGCCCCAGCATTTT
CDR3 protein: CASSQSTGLGNQPQHF

J gene: TRBJ1-4
clone size: once
V gene: TRBV6-6
D gene: .
CDR3 DNA: TGTGCCAGCACCCCCGGGACACGAGAAAAACTGTTTTTT
CDR3 protein: CASTPGTREKLFF

J gene: TRBJ1-3
clone size: .
V gene: TRBV30
D gene: .
CDR3 DNA: TGTGCCTGGAATAGAAACAGGGGAAACACCATATATTTT
CDR3 protein: CAWNRNRGNTIYF

J gene: TRBJ1-5
clone size: once
V gene: TRBV5-6
D gene: TRBD1
CDR3 DNA: TGTGCCAGCAGCTTACGGACAGGGCTGCAGCCCCAGCATTTT
CDR3 protein: CASSLRTGLQPQHF

J gene: TRBJ1-5
clone size: .
V gene: TRBV21-1
D gene: .
CDR3 DNA: TGTGCCAGCAGCAAAACTCAAAGGGGTCAGAGCAATCAGCCCCAGCATTTT
CDR3 protein: CASSKTQRGQSNQPQHF

J gene: TRBJ2-5
clone size: .
V gene: TRBV13
D gene: .
CDR3 DNA: TGTGCCAGCAGCTTAGTAACAGTCCAAGAGACCCAGTACTTC
CDR3 protein: CASSLVTVQETQYF

J gene: TRBJ2-1
clone size: .
V gene: TRBV3-1/TRBV3-2
D gene: TRBD2
CDR3 DNA: TGTGCCAGCAGCCAAGAATCTAGCGGTAATGAGCAGTTCTTC
CDR3 protein: CASSQESSGNEQFF

J gene: TRBJ1-2
clone size: few
V gene: TRBV29-1
D gene: TRBD1
CDR3 DNA: TGCAGCGTTGATTTCGGGGACAGGGGTCCGGGAGGCTACACCTTC
CDR3 protein: CSVDFGDRGPGGYTF

J gene: TRBJ2-3
clone size: .
V gene: TRBV6-1
D gene: TRBD1
CDR3 DNA: TGTGCCAGCAGTGAGGCAGACAGGGGGCCCCCCTATACGCAGTATTTT
CDR3 protein: CASSEADRGPPYTQYF

J gene: TRBJ1-1
clone size: .
V gene: TRBV29-1
D gene: .
CDR3 DNA: TGCAGCGTTCCATCAGGTGTCAACACTGAAGCTTTCTTT
CDR3 protein: CSVPSGVNTEAFF

J gene: TRBJ1-4
clone size: .
V gene: TRBV12-3/TRBV12-4
D gene: .
CDR3 DNA: TGTGCCAGCAGAGGCTCGGGTGAAAAACTGTTTTTT
CDR3 protein: CASRGSGEKLFF

J gene: TRBJ1-2
clone size: .
V gene: TRBV7-9
D gene: TRBD1
CDR3 DNA: TGTGCCAGCAGCTCACAGGGGGTTAGCCTAGGCTACACCTTC
CDR3 protein: CASSSQGVSLGYTF

J gene: TRBJ2-1
clone size: .
V gene: TRBV7-9
D gene: .
CDR3 DNA: TGTGCCAGCAGCTTAGAGGGGACAAGCTACAATGAGCAGTTCTTC
CDR3 protein: CASSLEGTSYNEQFF

J gene: TRBJ2-2
clone size: .
V gene: TRBV5-1
D gene: .
CDR3 DNA: TGCGCCAGCAGCTTGGCCAGTTCTGCGGCCGGGGAGCTGTTTTTT
CDR3 protein: CASSLASSAAGELFF

J gene: TRBJ2-6
clone size: once
V gene: TRBV18
D gene: .
CDR3 DNA: TGTGCCAGCTCACCAATCACAGGGCCTGGGGCCAACGTCCTGACTTTC
CDR3 protein: CASSPITGPGANVLTF

J gene: TRBJ2-3
clone size: .
V gene: TRBV18
D gene: .
CDR3 DNA: TGTGCCAGCTCACCCGGGACACAACTGGGGGATACGCAGTATTTT
CDR3 protein: CASSPGTQLGDTQYF

J gene: TRBJ2-1
clone size: .
V gene: TRBV19
D gene: TRBD2
CDR3 DNA: TGTGCCAGCAAAAAGTCGGGGGGGGGCTCCTACAATGAGCAGTTCTTC
CDR3 protein: CASKKSGGGSYNEQFF

J gene: TRBJ1-3
clone size: .
V gene: TRBV4-2
D gene: .
CDR3 DNA: TGTGCCAGCAGCCAAGATTCTGGCCCTGGAAACACCATATATTTT
CDR3 protein: CASSQDSGPGNTIYF

J gene: TRBJ1-4
clone size: once
V gene: TRBV7-9
D gene: .
CDR3 DNA: TGTGCCAGCAGCCTCGGGCGGGGAACTAATGAAAAACTGTTTTTT
CDR3 protein: CASSLGRGTNEKLFF

J gene: TRBJ2-7
clone size: .
V gene: TRBV14
D gene: .
CDR3 DNA: TGTGCCAGCAGCAACAGGGTCCACGAGCAGTACTTC
CDR3 protein: CASSNRVHEQYF

J gene: TRBJ1-5
clone size: .
V gene: TRBV3-1/TRBV3-2
D gene: TRBD1
CDR3 DNA: TGTGCCAGCAGCCAAGACTATCAGGGGGCACAGCCCCAGCATTTT
CDR3 protein: CASSQDYQGAQPQHF

J gene: TRBJ2-3
clone size: .
V gene: TRBV29-1
D gene: .
CDR3 DNA: TGCAGCGTTCCTTACACAGATACGCAGTATTTT
CDR3 protein: CSVPYTDTQYF

J gene: TRBJ2-3
clone size: .
V gene: TRBV27
D gene: TRBD2
CDR3 DNA: TGTGCCAGCAGCGGACGTCTAAGCGGGAGTCCAGATACGCAGTATTTT
CDR3 protein: CASSGRLSGSPDTQYF

J gene: TRBJ1-4
clone size: .
V gene: TRBV9
D gene: .
CDR3 DNA: TGTGCCAGCAGCGCCACGGGCCAGGGTAATGAAAAACTGTTTTTT
CDR3 protein: CASSATGQGNEKLFF

J gene: TRBJ2-5
clone size: .
V gene: TRBV6-4
D gene: TRBD1
CDR3 DNA: TGTGCCAGCAGTGACTCGCCAGGGGGCGTAGAGACCCAGTACTTC
CDR3 protein: CASSDSPGGVETQYF

J gene: TRBJ1-1
clone size: many
V gene: TRBV5-1
D gene: TRBD1
CDR3 DNA: TGCGCCAGCAGCGCCGGGACAGGTAACACTGAAGCTTTCTTT
CDR3 protein: CASSAGTGNTEAFF

J gene: TRBJ2-3
clone size: .
V gene: TRBV29-1
D gene: TRBD1
CDR3 DNA: TGCAGCGTTATACCGGGACAGGGGGCAGATACGCAGTATTTT
CDR3 protein: CSVIPGQGADTQYF

J gene: TRBJ1-2
clone size: .
V gene: TRBV6-5
D gene: TRBD1
CDR3 DNA: TGTGCCAGCAGCCTGACAGGGGGTTATGGCTACACCTTC
CDR3 protein: CASSLTGGYGYTF

J gene: TRBJ1-2
clone size: .
V gene: TRBV19
D gene: .
CDR3 DNA: TGTGCCAGTAGTCCCTCTATTGGGACACCCTATGGCTACACCTTC
CDR3 protein: CASSPSIGTPYGYTF

J gene: TRBJ1-1
clone size: .
V gene: TRBV6-1
D gene: TRBD1
CDR3 DNA: TGTGCCAGCAAGGACAGGGGGCTGACCACTGAAGCTTTCTTT
CDR3 protein: CASKDRGLTTEAFF

J gene: TRBJ2-4
clone size: .
V gene: TRBV5-5
D gene: .
CDR3 DNA: TGTGCCAGCAGCAGTCGTGGGGGCGCGGATGTTGCCAAAAACATTCAGTACTTC
CDR3 protein: CASSSRGGADVAKNIQYF

J gene: TRBJ2-3
clone size: .
V gene: TRBV10-2
D gene: .
CDR3 DNA: TGCGCCAGCAGTTCCGTTACAGATACGCAGTATTTT
CDR3 protein: CASSSVTDTQYF

J gene: TRBJ1-4
clone size: .
V gene: TRBV5-1
D gene: TRBD1
CDR3 DNA: TGCGCCAGCACGGGGGACAGGGGTAATGAAAAACTGTTTTTT
CDR3 protein: CASTGDRGNEKLFF

J gene: TRBJ2-7
clone size: .
V gene: TRBV4-1
D gene: TRBD1
CDR3 DNA: TGCGCCAGCAGCCAACCGACAGGGCTGAGGGAGCAGTACTTC
CDR3 protein: CASSQPTGLREQYF